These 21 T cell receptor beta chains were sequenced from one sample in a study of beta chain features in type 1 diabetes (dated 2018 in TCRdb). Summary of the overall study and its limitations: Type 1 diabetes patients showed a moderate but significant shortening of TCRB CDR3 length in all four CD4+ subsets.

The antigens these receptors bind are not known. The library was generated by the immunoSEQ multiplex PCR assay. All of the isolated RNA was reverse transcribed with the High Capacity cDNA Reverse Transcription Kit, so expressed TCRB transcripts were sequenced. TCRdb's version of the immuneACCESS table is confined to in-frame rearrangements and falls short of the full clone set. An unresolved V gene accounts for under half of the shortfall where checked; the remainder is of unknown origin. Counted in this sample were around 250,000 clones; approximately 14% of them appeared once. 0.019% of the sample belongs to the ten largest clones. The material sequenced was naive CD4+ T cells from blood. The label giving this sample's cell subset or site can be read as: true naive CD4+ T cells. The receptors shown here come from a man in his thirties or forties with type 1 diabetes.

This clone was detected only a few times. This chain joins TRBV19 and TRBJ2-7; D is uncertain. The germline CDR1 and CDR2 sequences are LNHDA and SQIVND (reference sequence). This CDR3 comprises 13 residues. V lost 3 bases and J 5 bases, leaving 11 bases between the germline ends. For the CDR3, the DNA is TGTGCCAGTAGTATGCCGCCGGGTAACGAGCAGTACTTC. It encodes CASSMPPGNEQYF.

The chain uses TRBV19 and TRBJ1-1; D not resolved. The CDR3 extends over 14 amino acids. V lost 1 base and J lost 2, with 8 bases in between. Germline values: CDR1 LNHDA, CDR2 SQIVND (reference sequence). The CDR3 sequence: CASSIVATNTEAFF. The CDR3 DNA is TGTGCCAGTAGTATAGTAGCAACTAACACTGAAGCTTTCTTT.

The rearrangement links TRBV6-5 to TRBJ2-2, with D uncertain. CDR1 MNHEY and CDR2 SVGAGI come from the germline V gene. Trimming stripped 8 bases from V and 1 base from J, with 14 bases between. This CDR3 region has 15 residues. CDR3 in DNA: TGTGCCAGCTGGAGCCGGAACTTGAACACCGGGGAGCTGTTTTTT. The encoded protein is CASWSRNLNTGELFF.

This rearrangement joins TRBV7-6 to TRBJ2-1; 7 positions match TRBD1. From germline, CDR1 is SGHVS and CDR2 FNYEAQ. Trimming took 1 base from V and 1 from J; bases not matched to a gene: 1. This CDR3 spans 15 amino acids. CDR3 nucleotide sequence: TGTGCCAGCAGCTTAGGACAGGGTTCCTACAATGAGCAGTTCTTC. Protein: CASSLGQGSYNEQFF.

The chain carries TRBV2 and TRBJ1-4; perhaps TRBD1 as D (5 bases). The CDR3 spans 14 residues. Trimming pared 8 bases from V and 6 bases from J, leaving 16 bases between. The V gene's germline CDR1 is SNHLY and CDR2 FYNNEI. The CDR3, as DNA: TGTGCCAGCGGACGGACACTTCTTGATGAAAAACTGTTTTTT. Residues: CASGRTLLDEKLFF.

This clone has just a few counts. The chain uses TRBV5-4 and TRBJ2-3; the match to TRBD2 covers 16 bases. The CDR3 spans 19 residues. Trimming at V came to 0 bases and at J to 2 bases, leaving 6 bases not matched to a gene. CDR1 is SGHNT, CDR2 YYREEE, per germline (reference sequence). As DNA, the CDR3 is TGTGCCAGCAGCTTGGCGGGACTAGCGGGGGGGCCGATCACAGATACGCAGTATTTT. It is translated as CASSLAGLAGGPITDTQYF.

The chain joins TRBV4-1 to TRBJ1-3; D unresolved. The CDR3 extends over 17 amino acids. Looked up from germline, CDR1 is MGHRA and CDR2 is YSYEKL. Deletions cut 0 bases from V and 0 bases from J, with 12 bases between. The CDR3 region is CASSQDLELSSGNTIYF. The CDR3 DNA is TGCGCCAGCAGCCAAGATCTTGAGTTGAGCTCTGGAAACACCATATATTTT.

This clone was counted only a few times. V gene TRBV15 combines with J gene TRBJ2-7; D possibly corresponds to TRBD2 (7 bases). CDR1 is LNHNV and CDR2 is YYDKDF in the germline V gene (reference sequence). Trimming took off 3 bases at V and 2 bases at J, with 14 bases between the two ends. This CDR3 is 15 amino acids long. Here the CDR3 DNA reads TGTGCCACCAGCAGGGGCGGGGGCAGCCCCTACGAGCAGTACTTC. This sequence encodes CATSRGGGSPYEQYF. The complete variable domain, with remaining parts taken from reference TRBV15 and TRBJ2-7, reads DAMVIQNPRYQVTQFGKPVTLSCSQTLNHNVMYWYQQKSSQAPKLLFHYYDKDFNNEADTPDNFQSRRPNTSFCFLDIRSPGLGDTAMYLCATSRGGGSPYEQYFGPGTRLTVT.

The CDR3: CASRRTGLEQYF. In DNA form, the CDR3 reads TGTGCCAGCAGGAGGACAGGGCTCGAGCAGTACTTC. V is TRBV2 and J is TRBJ2-7; 8 nucleotides line up with TRBD1. Trimming cost V 6 bases and J 6 bases; bases outside gene matches: 4. Per the germline V gene, CDR1 is SNHLY and CDR2 is FYNNEI. CDR3 length equals 12 residues.

The CDR3 nucleotides are TGTGCCAGCAGCCCGATGGGCAGGGGGCGGTTGGAGACCCAGTACTTC. Translating it yields CASSPMGRGRLETQYF. V gene TRBV7-9 combines with J gene TRBJ2-5; 8 bases align to TRBD1. The germline CDR1 and CDR2 sequences are SEHNR and FQNEAQ (reference sequence). V lost 5 bases to trimming and J lost 5 bases; unmatched junction nucleotides: 13. This CDR3 is 16 amino acids long.

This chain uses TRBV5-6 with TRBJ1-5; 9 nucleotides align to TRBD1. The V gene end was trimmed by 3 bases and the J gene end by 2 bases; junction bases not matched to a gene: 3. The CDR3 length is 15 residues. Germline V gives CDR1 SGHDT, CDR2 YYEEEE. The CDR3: CASSSWDRGNQPQHF. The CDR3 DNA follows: TGTGCCAGCAGCTCCTGGGACAGGGGCAATCAGCCCCAGCATTTT.

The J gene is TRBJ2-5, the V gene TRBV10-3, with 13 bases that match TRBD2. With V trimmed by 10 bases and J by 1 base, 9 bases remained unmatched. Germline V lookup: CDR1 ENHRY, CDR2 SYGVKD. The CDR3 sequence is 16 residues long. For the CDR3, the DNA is TGTGCCAGCCGTGATGGGACTAGCGGGATCCAAGAGACCCAGTACTTC. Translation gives CASRDGTSGIQETQYF.

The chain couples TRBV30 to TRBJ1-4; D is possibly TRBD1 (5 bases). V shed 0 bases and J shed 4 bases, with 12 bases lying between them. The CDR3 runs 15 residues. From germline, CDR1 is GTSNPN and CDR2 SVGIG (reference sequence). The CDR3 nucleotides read TGTGCCTGGAGTGTAAGGTCAGGGATTAATGAAAAACTGTTTTTT. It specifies CAWSVRSGINEKLFF. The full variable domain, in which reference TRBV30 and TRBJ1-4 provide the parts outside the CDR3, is SQTIHQWPATLVQPVGSPLSLECTVEGTSNPNLYWYRQAAGRGLQLLFYSVGIGQISSEVPQNLSASRPQDRQFILSSKKLLLSDSGFYLCAWSVRSGINEKLFFGSGTQLSVL.

In DNA, the CDR3 is TGCGCCAGCAGCTACAGACAGGGGGTTACAGATACGCAGTATTTT. Translation: CASSYRQGVTDTQYF. The chain joins TRBV5-1 to TRBJ2-3; 9 positions agree with TRBD1. The trim removed 3 bases at V and 3 bases at J, leaving 5 bases unmatched. CDR1 SGHRS and CDR2 YFSETQ come from the germline V gene. The CDR3 has 15 amino acids.

CDR3: CASSKDRGRTGELFF. CDR3 DNA sequence: TGTGCCAGCAGCAAGGACAGGGGGCGAACCGGGGAGCTGTTTTTT. The V and J genes are TRBV5-6 and TRBJ2-2, with 11 bases fitting TRBD1. J lost 5 bases, V lost 4 bases, and 4 bases had no gene match. CDR3 length equals 15 residues. Per germline, CDR1 SGHDT and CDR2 YYEEEE.

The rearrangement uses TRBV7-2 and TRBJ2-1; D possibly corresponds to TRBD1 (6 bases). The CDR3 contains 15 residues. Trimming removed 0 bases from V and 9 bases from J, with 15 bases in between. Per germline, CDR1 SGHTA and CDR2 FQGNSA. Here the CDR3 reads CASSLAPGQPGEQFF. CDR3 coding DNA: TGTGCCAGCAGCTTAGCACCGGGACAACCAGGTGAGCAGTTCTTC. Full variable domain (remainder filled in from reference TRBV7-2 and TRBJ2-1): GAGVSQSPSNKVTEKGKDVELRCDPISGHTALYWYRQSLGQGLEFLIYFQGNSAPDKSGLPSDRFSAERTGGSVSTLTIQRTQQEDSAVYLCASSLAPGQPGEQFFGPGTRLTVL.

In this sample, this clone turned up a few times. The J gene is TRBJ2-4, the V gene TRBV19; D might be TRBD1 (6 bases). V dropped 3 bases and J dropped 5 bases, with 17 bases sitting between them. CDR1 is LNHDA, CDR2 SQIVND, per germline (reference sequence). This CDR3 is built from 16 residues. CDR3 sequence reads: CASSISPTGPQNIQYF. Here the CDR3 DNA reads TGTGCCAGTAGTATCAGCCCGACAGGCCCACAAAACATTCAGTACTTC. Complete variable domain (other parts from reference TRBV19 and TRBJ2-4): DGGITQSPKYLFRKEGQNVTLSCEQNLNHDAMYWYRQDPGQGLRLIYYSQIVNDFQKGDIAEGYSVSREKKESFPLTVTSAQKNPTAFYLCASSISPTGPQNIQYFGAGTRLSVL.

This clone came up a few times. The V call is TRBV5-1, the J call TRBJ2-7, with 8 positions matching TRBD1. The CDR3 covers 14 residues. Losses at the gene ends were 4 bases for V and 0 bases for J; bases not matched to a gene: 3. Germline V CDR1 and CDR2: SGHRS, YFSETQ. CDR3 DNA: TGCGCCAGCAGCCAAGGACAGGGCTCCTACGAGCAGTACTTC. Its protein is CASSQGQGSYEQYF. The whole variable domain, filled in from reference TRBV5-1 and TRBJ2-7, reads KAGVTQTPRYLIKTRGQQVTLSCSPISGHRSVSWYQQTPGQGLQFLFEYFSETQRNKGNFPGRFSGRQFSNSRSEMNVSTLELGDSALYLCASSQGQGSYEQYFGPGTRLTVT.

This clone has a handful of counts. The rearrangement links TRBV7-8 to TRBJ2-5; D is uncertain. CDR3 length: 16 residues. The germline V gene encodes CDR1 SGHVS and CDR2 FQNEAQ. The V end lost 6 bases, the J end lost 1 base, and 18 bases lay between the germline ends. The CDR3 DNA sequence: TGTGCCAGCAGTCTCGCCCCCCTAGTCACCCAAGAGACCCAGTACTTC. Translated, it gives CASSLAPLVTQETQYF.

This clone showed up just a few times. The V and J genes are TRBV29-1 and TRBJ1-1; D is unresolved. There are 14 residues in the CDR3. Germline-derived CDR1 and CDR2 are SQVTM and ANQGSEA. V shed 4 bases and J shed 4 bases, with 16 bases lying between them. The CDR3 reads CSVGSGLRSTEAFF. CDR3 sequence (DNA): TGCAGCGTTGGGTCGGGGTTAAGGAGCACTGAAGCTTTCTTT.

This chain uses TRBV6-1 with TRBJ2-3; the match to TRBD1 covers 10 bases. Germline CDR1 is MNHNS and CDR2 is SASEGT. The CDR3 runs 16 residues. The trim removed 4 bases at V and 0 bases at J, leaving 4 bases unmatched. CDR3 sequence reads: CASSGRDRGSTDTQYF. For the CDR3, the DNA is TGTGCCAGCAGTGGGCGGGACAGGGGTAGCACAGATACGCAGTATTTT.